This TCR beta chain was obtained from a study of T cell responses to AZD1222 COVID-19 vaccine. V gave up 0 bases and J gave up 5 bases; unmatched junction bases: 1. Per the germline V gene, CDR1 is SGHDT and CDR2 is YYEEEE. The CDR3 consists of 13 residues. Study conclusions and caveats: The breadth and depth of Spike-specific TCRs increased once two AZD1222 doses had been given. The donor group comprised mostly white British people and more females; the analysis possibly underestimated clonal diversity. Close to half of all spike-specific TCRs reportedly target regions of the variants that are unmutated. Mapped onto spike, vaccine-associated CD4 TCRs spanned it and were dominant at 160-218 and 743-854.

Concerning this clone itself: What it binds is not known.

The table came from immunoSEQ multiplex PCR; TCRdb's copy has only in-frame clones and leaves some out. The sample contains about 56,000 clones, around 90% of which appear only once. This TCR was recovered from an adult in good health. This specimen was peripheral blood, taken on day 0 of AZD1222 vaccination. This chain uses TRBV5-6 with TRBJ1-2; TRBD1 agrees at 7 bases. The CDR3, as DNA: TGTGCCAGCAGCTTGGTACAGGGGTATGGCTACACCTTC. This codes for CASSLVQGYGYTF.